These 27 T cell receptor beta chains originate from one sample sequenced in a study of breast tumors, draining lymph nodes, adjacent tissues. TCRdb analysed the multiplex PCR reads with MiXCR anew, one entry per CDR3 protein. Seen here are about 63,000 distinct CDR3 sequences, approximately 57% observed once, and the top ten hold roughly 20%. The sequenced material came from breast tumor tissue. These receptor sequences come from a female donor with breast cancer. Some clones in this sample may be carry-over from other donors' samples.

This clonotype showed up just once. This chain joins TRBV6-5 and TRBJ2-3, with 10 nucleotides matching TRBD1. The ends lost 4 bases at V and 4 bases at J; junction bases unmatched: 5. The CDR3 runs 15 residues. Germline values: CDR1 MNHEY, CDR2 SVGAGI. CDR3 nucleotide sequence: TGTGCCAGCAGTTTATGGGACAGGGGTTCAGATACGCAGTATTTT. Translated, it gives CASSLWDRGSDTQYF.

This clonotype was detected only once. The genes are TRBV20-1 and TRBJ1-2; a weak D match, TRBD1 (6 bases). V lost 0 bases and J 8 bases, leaving 16 bases between the germline ends. CDR1 is DFQATT, CDR2 SNEGSKA, per germline (reference sequence). The CDR3 is made up of 14 amino acids. The CDR3 protein is CSARDQRGAVGYTF. CDR3 in DNA: TGCAGTGCTAGAGATCAGCGGGGGGCGGTGGGCTACACCTTC.

This clonotype came up many times. The rearrangement links TRBV14 to TRBJ1-4; D is unclear. The CDR3 spans 16 residues. The germline V and J ends were trimmed by 3 bases and 0 bases, with 11 bases remaining between them. Germline V CDR1 and CDR2: SGHDN, FVKESK. CDR3 region: CASSQSDYTTNEKLFF. The CDR3 DNA reads as TGTGCCAGCAGCCAGTCAGACTACACAACTAATGAAAAACTGTTTTTT. Looking up the rest from reference TRBV14 and TRBJ1-4 gives the full variable domain: EAGVTQFPSHSVIEKGQTVTLRCDPISGHDNLYWYRRVMGKEIKFLLHFVKESKQDESGMPNNRFLAERTGGTYSTLKVQPAELEDSGVYFCASSQSDYTTNEKLFFGSGTQLSVL.

This clonotype was recorded a few times. The chain recombines TRBV24-1 with TRBJ2-7, with D possibly called TRBD1 or TRBD2 (6 bases each). V was shortened by 2 bases and J by 6 bases, with 7 bases between the two germline ends. The CDR3 runs to 12 residues. Germline lookup yields CDR1 KGHDR and CDR2 SFDVKD. In DNA, the CDR3 is TGTGCCACCAGTGATTGGGGGGCCGAGCAGTACTTC. Encoded protein: CATSDWGAEQYF.

Note on this clonotype: A read error is possible here, since a much larger clone lies one base away. This chain uses TRBV6-5 with TRBJ2-5, with TRBD2 as a possible D gene (5 bases). This CDR3 comprises 15 residues. Trimming pared 5 bases from V and 1 base from J, leaving 14 bases between. Germline CDR1 is MNHEY and CDR2 is SVGAGI. The CDR3 loop reads CASSHLTTFQETQYF. The DNA for the CDR3 is TGTGCCAGCAGTCACTTGACTACCTTCCAAGAGACCCAGTACTTC.

This clonotype was observed many times. The chain employs TRBV7-6 and TRBJ1-3; 9 bases match TRBD1. The CDR3 extends over 18 amino acids. Per germline, CDR1 SGHVS and CDR2 FNYEAQ. The J segment lost 3 bases and the V segment lost 1 base, leaving 10 bases of the junction unmatched. The CDR3 DNA reads TGTGCCAGCAGCTTAGTAAGAGGGGGACAGGGAGGTGGAAACACCATATATTTT. Its translation: CASSLVRGGQGGGNTIYF.

For this clonotype: A read error is likely, as this CDR3 ends without the conserved phenylalanine or tryptophan. V is TRBV7-2 and J is TRBJ1-5; tentative D call: TRBD1 (6 bases). V was shortened by 5 bases and J by 7 bases, with 15 bases between the two germline ends. The CDR3 has 14 amino acids. The germline V gene encodes CDR1 SGHTA and CDR2 FQGNSA. CDR3 sequence (DNA): TGTGCCAGCAGCACGGGGGCCGGAGGGCAGCCCCAGCATTAT. Amino acids: CASSTGAGGQPQHY.

The V gene is TRBV7-8, the J gene TRBJ1-4; a possible D gene is TRBD1 (5 bases). Trimming took off 5 bases at V and 8 bases at J, with 18 bases between the two ends. The CDR3 length is 15 residues. Germline V gene lookup returns CDR1 SGHVS and CDR2 FQNEAQ. In DNA form, the CDR3 reads TGTGCCAGCAGCCCCTACAGGAGTCTAGGGGAAAAACTGTTTTTT. As protein: CASSPYRSLGEKLFF.

On this clonotype: A much larger clonotype is one base distant, so this may be a read error. The gene calls are TRBV7-3 and TRBJ2-5; 10 bases are shared with TRBD2. CDR3 length: 15 amino acids. Germline-derived CDR1 and CDR2 are SGHTA and FQGTGA. CDR3 region: CASSSSGGDGGTQHF. The CDR3 bases are TGTGCCAGCAGCTCGAGCGGGGGGGATGGGGGGACCCAGCACTTC.

The chain has TRBV7-3 and TRBJ2-2; TRBD1 aligns across 8 bases. CDR3 length: 16 residues. Looked up from germline, CDR1 is SGHTA and CDR2 is FQGTGA. Trimming at V came to 2 bases and at J to 1 base, leaving 3 bases not matched to a gene. The CDR3 protein is CASSLVGTGNTGELFF. The CDR3 DNA is TGTGCCAGCAGCTTAGTCGGGACAGGGAACACCGGGGAGCTGTTTTTT.

This clonotype was picked up many times. V gene TRBV11-3 combines with J gene TRBJ2-7, with 7 nucleotides matching TRBD2. Per germline, CDR1 SGHNT and CDR2 YENEEA. The CDR3 totals 13 residues. The V and J ends lost 3 bases and 6 bases, in that order; junction bases with no gene match: 5. The CDR3 DNA sequence: TGTGCCAGCAGCTTGGGAGGGGCTGGCGAGCAGTACTTC. It encodes CASSLGGAGEQYF.

The chain combines TRBV29-1 with TRBJ2-7, with D possibly matching TRBD1 (6 bases). CDR3 length equals 12 residues. CDR1 and CDR2 from the germline V gene are SQVTM and ANQGSEA. Trimming cost V 8 bases and J 5 bases, with 16 bases left between them. The CDR3 region is CSSAQKGDEQYF. DNA for the CDR3: TGCAGCAGTGCGCAAAAGGGGGACGAGCAGTACTTC.

This chain connects TRBV10-3 to TRBJ2-3; D remains ambiguous. Germline V gene data show CDR1 as ENHRY and CDR2 as SYGVKD. The V gene lost 4 bases and the J gene lost 11 bases, with 16 bases spanning the gap. There are 13 residues in the CDR3. DNA of the CDR3: TGTGCCATCAGTGCCAGTCTCGGCAATGAGCAGTATTTT. It translates to CAISASLGNEQYF.

This clonotype ranks as medium-sized. J is TRBJ2-7 and V is TRBV11-2; 8 bases are shared with TRBD1. The CDR3 runs to 19 residues. With V trimmed by 3 bases and J by 3 bases, 19 bases remained unmatched. Germline V gene data show CDR1 as SGHAT and CDR2 as FQNNGV. This CDR3 is CASSFRQTRARTGIYEQYF. The CDR3 DNA reads as TGTGCCAGCAGCTTCCGCCAGACCCGCGCCCGGACAGGGATCTACGAGCAGTACTTC.

This clonotype was counted ten times or more. The chain couples TRBV6-2 or TRBV6-3 to TRBJ2-1; 11 bases match TRBD1. Germline CDR1 is MNHEY and CDR2 is SVGEGT. The CDR3 contains 16 residues. V dropped 6 bases and J dropped 3; count of bases not matched to a gene: 7. CDR3 sequence: CASRKGTGGSYNEQFF. The CDR3, as DNA: TGTGCCAGCAGAAAGGGGACAGGGGGGAGCTACAATGAGCAGTTCTTC.

V gene TRBV9 combines with J gene TRBJ1-6, with TRBD1 matching over 7 bases. The CDR3 has 14 residues. Germline V lookup: CDR1 SGDLS, CDR2 YYNGEE. V was pared by 7 bases and J by 7 bases, with 8 bases of the junction left unmatched. The CDR3 coding sequence is TGTGCCAGCGGACCGGGACAGTCGAATTCACCCCTCCACTTT. Translated, it gives CASGPGQSNSPLHF.

The genes are TRBV12-3 or TRBV12-4 and TRBJ1-3; a possible D gene is TRBD1 (6 bases). V dropped 6 bases and J dropped 2 bases, with 14 bases sitting between them. This CDR3 is built from 15 residues. This CDR3 is CASRLTGWTGNTIYF. The CDR3 nucleotides read TGTGCCAGCAGGTTAACAGGGTGGACTGGAAACACCATATATTTT.

The chain employs TRBV24-1 and TRBJ2-3; 11 bases align to TRBD2. V was clipped by 7 bases and J by 11 bases; unmatched bases: 7. CDR3 length: 13 residues. The germline V gene encodes CDR1 KGHDR and CDR2 SFDVKD. The CDR3 loop is CATRTSGNNEQYF. DNA of the CDR3: TGTGCCACCAGGACTAGCGGGAACAATGAGCAGTATTTT.

The gene calls are TRBV29-1 and TRBJ1-2, with D tentatively TRBD1 (6 bases). The CDR3 runs to 11 residues. V lost 8 bases, J lost 8 bases, and 15 bases lay in between. Germline-derived CDR1 and CDR2 are SQVTM and ANQGSEA. CDR3 coding DNA: TGCAGCTTAGAGGGGGTGAGGGGCTACACCTTC. It yields the protein CSLEGVRGYTF.

This clonotype was seen a handful of times. The chain joins TRBV5-1 to TRBJ2-3; TRBD1 matches at 9 bases. This CDR3 spans 14 amino acids. Trimming at V came to 3 bases and at J to 6 bases, leaving 5 bases not matched to a gene. From germline, CDR1 is SGHRS and CDR2 YFSETQ. The CDR3 nucleotides read TGCGCCAGCAGCTCCGGGACAGGGACGGATACGCAGTATTTT. This sequence encodes CASSSGTGTDTQYF.

In the case of this clonotype: Given a much more abundant clone one base away, this may be a read error. J is TRBJ2-1 and V is TRBV5-4, with 7 bases that match TRBD1. The germline V gene has CDR1 SGHNT and CDR2 YYREEE (reference sequence). The CDR3 is made up of 16 amino acids. Losses at the gene ends were 2 bases for V and 4 bases for J; bases not matched to a gene: 9. In nucleotides, the CDR3 is TGTGCCAGCAGCTTAGGGGGCGCGGGCTTATACAATGAGCAGTTCTTC. The encoded protein is CASSLGGAGLYNEQFF.

This clonotype was seen at least ten times. The chain combines TRBV20-1 with TRBJ2-1; 8 positions agree with TRBD1. The germline V gene has CDR1 DFQATT and CDR2 SNEGSKA (reference sequence). V dropped 1 base and J dropped 2; count of bases not matched to a gene: 7. There are 16 residues in the CDR3. The CDR3 DNA sequence: TGCAGTGCTAGAGCCCCACAGGGGGGTACCTACAATGAGCAGTTCTTC. It specifies CSARAPQGGTYNEQFF.

This clonotype was seen repeatedly, ten times or more. The J gene is TRBJ2-2, the V gene TRBV18, with D possibly being TRBD1 or TRBD2 (5 bases each). Trimming removed 3 bases at V and 3 bases at J, with 8 bases between. This CDR3 comprises 14 residues. Germline lookup yields CDR1 KGHSH and CDR2 LQKENI. The CDR3 sequence is CASSPGPHTGELFF. The CDR3 bases are TGTGCCAGCTCACCGGGACCCCACACCGGGGAGCTGTTTTTT.

Worth noting for this clonotype: The junction departs from germline at one end; a sequencing error may be responsible. The rearrangement links TRBV14 to TRBJ2-6; TRBD1 matches 7 bases. The CDR3 is 17 residues long. Germline-derived CDR1 and CDR2 are SGHDN and FVKESK. This CDR3 reads CASSITGDGSGADVLTF. The CDR3 DNA reads as TGTGCCAGCAGCATAACAGGGGACGGCTCTGGGGCCGACGTCCTGACTTTC. Full variable domain (outside the CDR3, taken from reference TRBV14 and TRBJ2-6): EAGVTQFPSHSVIEKGQTVTLRCDPISGHDNLYWYRRVMGKEIKFLLHFVKESKQDESGMPNNRFLAERTGGTYSTLKVQPAELEDSGVYFCASSITGDGSGADVLTFGAGSRLTVL.

V gene TRBV4-1 combines with J gene TRBJ1-6; 9 bases are shared with TRBD1. After removal of 4 bases from V and 7 bases from J, the junction contained 8 bases not matched to a gene. Germline V CDR1 and CDR2: MGHRA, YSYEKL. CDR3 length: 16 residues. The CDR3 is CASSRSDRGENSPLHF. CDR3 DNA: TGCGCCAGCAGCCGATCAGACAGGGGGGAGAATTCACCCCTCCACTTT.

Remarks on this clonotype: Relative to the germline gene, one junction end is altered; a read error may explain this. The chain has TRBV5-5 and TRBJ1-4; 10 nucleotides match TRBD1. This CDR3 is built from 16 residues. Germline CDR1 SGHKS, CDR2 YYEKEE (reference sequence). In nucleotides, the CDR3 is TGTGCAAGCAGCTTGGGGGCCGGGACAGGGGATGAAAAACTGTTTTTT. Translated: CASSLGAGTGDEKLFF.

The rearrangement joins TRBV10-3 to TRBJ2-2, with D unresolved. V was clipped by 6 bases and J by 5 bases, with 4 bases between them. The CDR3 contains 11 residues. Looked up from germline, CDR1 is ENHRY and CDR2 is SYGVKD. The CDR3 reads CAISHTGELFF. The CDR3 DNA is TGTGCCATCAGCCATACCGGGGAGCTGTTTTTT.